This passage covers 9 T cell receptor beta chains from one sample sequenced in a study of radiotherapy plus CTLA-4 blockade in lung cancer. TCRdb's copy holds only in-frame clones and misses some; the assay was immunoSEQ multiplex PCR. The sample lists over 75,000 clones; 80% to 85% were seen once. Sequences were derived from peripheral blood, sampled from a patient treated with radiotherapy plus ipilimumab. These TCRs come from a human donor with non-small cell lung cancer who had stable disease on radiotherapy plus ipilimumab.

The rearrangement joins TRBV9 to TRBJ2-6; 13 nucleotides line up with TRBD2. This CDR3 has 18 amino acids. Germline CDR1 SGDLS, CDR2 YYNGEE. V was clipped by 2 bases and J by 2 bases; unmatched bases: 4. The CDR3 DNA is TGTGCCAGCAGCGTCCGACTAGCGGGGGGCACTGGGGCCAACGTCCTGACTTTC. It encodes CASSVRLAGGTGANVLTF.

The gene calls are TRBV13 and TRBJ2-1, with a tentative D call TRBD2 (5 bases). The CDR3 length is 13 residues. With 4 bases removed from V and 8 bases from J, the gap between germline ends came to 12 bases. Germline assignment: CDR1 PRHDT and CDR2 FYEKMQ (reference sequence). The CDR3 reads CASSYRGADEQFF. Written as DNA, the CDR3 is TGTGCCAGCAGCTACCGGGGAGCGGATGAGCAGTTCTTC.

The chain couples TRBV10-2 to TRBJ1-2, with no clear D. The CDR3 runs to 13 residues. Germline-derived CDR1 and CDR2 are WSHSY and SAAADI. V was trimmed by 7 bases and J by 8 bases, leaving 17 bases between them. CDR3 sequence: CASTEGFPEGYTF. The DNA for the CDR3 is TGCGCCAGCACCGAGGGCTTCCCAGAAGGCTACACCTTC.

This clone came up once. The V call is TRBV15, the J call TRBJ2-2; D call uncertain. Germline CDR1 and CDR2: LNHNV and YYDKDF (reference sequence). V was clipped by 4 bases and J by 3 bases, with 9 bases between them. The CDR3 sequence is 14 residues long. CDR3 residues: CATSTKIHTGELFF. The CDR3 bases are TGTGCCACCAGCACGAAGATTCACACCGGGGAGCTGTTTTTT.

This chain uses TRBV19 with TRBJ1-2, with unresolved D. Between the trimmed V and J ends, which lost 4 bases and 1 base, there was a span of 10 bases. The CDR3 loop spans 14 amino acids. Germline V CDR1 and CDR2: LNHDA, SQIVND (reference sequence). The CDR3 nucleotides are TGTGCCAGTAGTACGACGGCTGATAACTATGGCTACACCTTC. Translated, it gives CASSTTADNYGYTF.

The CDR3 sequence: CASSKVLNQPQHF. The DNA of the CDR3 is TGTGCCAGCAGTAAGGTCCTCAATCAGCCCCAGCATTTT. The chain combines TRBV6-1 with TRBJ1-5; D is ambiguous. V shed 5 bases and J shed 3 bases, with 8 bases lying between them. Germline lookup yields CDR1 MNHNS and CDR2 SASEGT. The CDR3 runs 13 residues.

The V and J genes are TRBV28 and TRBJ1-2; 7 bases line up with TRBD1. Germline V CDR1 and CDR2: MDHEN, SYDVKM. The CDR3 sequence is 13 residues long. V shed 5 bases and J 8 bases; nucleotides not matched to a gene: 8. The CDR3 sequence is CASSLLGQSGYTF. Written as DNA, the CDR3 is TGTGCCAGCAGTCTCCTGGGACAGTCAGGCTACACCTTC.

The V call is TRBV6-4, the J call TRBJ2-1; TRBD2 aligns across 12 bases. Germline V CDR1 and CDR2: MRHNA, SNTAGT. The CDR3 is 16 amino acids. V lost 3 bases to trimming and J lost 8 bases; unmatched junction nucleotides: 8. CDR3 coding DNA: TGTGCCAGCAGTGATTTCGGGACTAGCGGGCCGGATGAGCAGTTCTTC. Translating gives CASSDFGTSGPDEQFF.

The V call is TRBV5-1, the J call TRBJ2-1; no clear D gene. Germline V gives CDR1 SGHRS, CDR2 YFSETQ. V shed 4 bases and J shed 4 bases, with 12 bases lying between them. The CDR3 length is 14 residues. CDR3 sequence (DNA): TGCGCCAGCAGCCTCCTGCTGGGGTACAATGAGCAGTTCTTC. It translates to CASSLLLGYNEQFF. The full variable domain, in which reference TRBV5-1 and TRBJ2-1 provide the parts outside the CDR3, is KAGVTQTPRYLIKTRGQQVTLSCSPISGHRSVSWYQQTPGQGLQFLFEYFSETQRNKGNFPGRFSGRQFSNSRSEMNVSTLELGDSALYLCASSLLLGYNEQFFGPGTRLTVL.